Listed below are T cell receptor beta chains from one sample, sequenced in a study of T cells in Graves' hyperthyroidism and ophthalmopathy. A single record per CDR3 protein comes from TCRdb applying MiXCR to the multiplex PCR reads. In the table there are about 570,000 distinct CDR3 sequences, about 43% of which are singletons. Sequencing was done on a sample of peripheral blood or thyroid tissue (not recorded which). These receptors came from an adult woman with Graves' disease, either hyperthyroidism or ophthalmopathy (not recorded which). CDR3s include the opening cysteine and the closing phenylalanine or tryptophan. D genes are given only for firm matches. Size values are once, few and many counts, or a class for expanded clones, and some rows have none.

clone_size,j_call,v_call,d_call,cdr3_aa,cdr3_nt
.,TRBJ2-6,TRBV5-6,TRBD1,CASSESNPGQGANVLTF,TGTGCCAGCAGCGAGAGTAATCCGGGACAGGGGGCCAACGTCCTGACTTTC
.,TRBJ1-2,TRBV2,TRBD1,CASTLGAGGRYGYTF,TGTGCCAGCACTCTAGGGGCAGGGGGCCGCTATGGCTACACCTTC
many,TRBJ1-3,TRBV29-1,.,CSVEFGNTIYF,TGCAGCGTTGAATTTGGAAACACCATATATTTT
.,TRBJ2-1,TRBV10-3,TRBD2,CASGLAGVFGNNEQFF,TGTGCCTCCGGACTAGCGGGAGTGTTTGGGAACAATGAGCAGTTCTTC
.,TRBJ2-5,TRBV7-9,.,CASNKGIYGTQETQYF,TGTGCCTCTAACAAGGGCATCTATGGGACGCAAGAGACCCAGTACTTC
.,TRBJ2-5,TRBV7-9,.,CASMLRELEETQYF,TGTGCCAGCATGCTTAGGGAATTAGAAGAGACCCAGTACTTC
once,TRBJ2-5,TRBV15,TRBD2,CAASSLSGSLETQYF,TGTGCCGCCAGCAGCCTTAGCGGGAGTCTGGAGACCCAGTACTTC
many,TRBJ2-7,TRBV11-2,TRBD1,CASSPGTVSYEQYF,TGTGCCAGCAGCCCCGGGACAGTCTCCTACGAGCAGTACTTC
many,TRBJ1-3,TRBV20-1,.,CSAPADGGNTIYF,TGCAGTGCCCCCGCAGATGGCGGAAACACCATATATTTT
.,TRBJ2-7,TRBV5-8,.,CASSASGYSYEQYF,TGTGCCAGCAGCGCGTCGGGTTACTCCTACGAGCAGTACTTC
many,TRBJ1-2,TRBV5-1,TRBD1,CASKKGEGGDRSNYGYTF,TGCGCCAGCAAAAAAGGTGAAGGGGGCGATAGGTCTAACTATGGCTACACCTTC
.,TRBJ2-1,TRBV29-1,TRBD2,CSGNRLAGEVEQFF,TGCAGCGGTAACCGACTAGCGGGAGAGGTTGAGCAGTTCTTC
many,TRBJ2-2,TRBV7-7,.,CASSYHSTGELFF,TGTGCTAGCAGCTACCATTCCACCGGGGAGCTGTTTTTT
few,TRBJ2-7,TRBV6-1,.,CASSSWAAYEQYF,TGTGCCAGCAGCTCGTGGGCAGCCTACGAGCAGTACTTC
many,TRBJ1-2,TRBV27,.,CASGLQGSYTF,TGTGCCAGCGGATTGCAGGGGAGTTACACCTTC
many,TRBJ1-3,TRBV6-2/TRBV6-3,.,CASRASVSGNTIYF,TGTGCCAGCAGGGCTTCGGTCTCTGGAAACACCATATATTTT
many,TRBJ2-2,TRBV5-1,.,CASSETDTGELFF,TGCGCCAGCAGCGAGACGGACACCGGGGAGCTGTTTTTT
once,TRBJ1-5,TRBV7-2,.,CASSLAQGSWQPQHF,TGTGCCAGCAGCTTAGCTCAGGGGTCATGGCAGCCCCAGCATTTT
many,TRBJ2-6,TRBV5-1,.,CASSIPTGTGANVLTF,TGCGCCAGCAGCATCCCCACAGGGACCGGGGCCAACGTCCTGACTTTC
few,TRBJ1-2,TRBV7-9,.,CASSADPYGYTF,TGTGCCAGCAGCGCGGACCCCTATGGCTACACCTTC
once,TRBJ1-2,TRBV20-1,.,CSASLPYYGYTF,TGCAGTGCGAGCCTCCCGTACTATGGCTACACCTTC
many,TRBJ1-2,TRBV9,.,CASRDLGYTF,TGTGCCAGCAGGGACTTGGGCTACACCTTC
.,TRBJ2-7,TRBV15,TRBD2,CAAEGLAGEQYF,TGTGCCGCCGAGGGACTAGCGGGAGAGCAGTACTTC
.,TRBJ1-5,TRBV2,TRBD1,CASREDTGDRGRGQPQHF,TGTGCCAGCAGAGAAGACACAGGGGACAGGGGGCGCGGTCAGCCCCAGCATTTT
.,TRBJ1-6,TRBV20-1,.,CSASRFDGIRNSPLHF,TGCAGTGCTAGTCGGTTCGACGGGATCAGAAATTCACCCCTCCACTTT
many,TRBJ1-6,TRBV2,.,CASSIQAKSSPLHF,TGTGCCAGCAGTATACAGGCTAAGAGTTCACCCCTCCACTTT
.,TRBJ1-6,TRBV10-2,.,CASSESTLERNSPLHF,TGCGCCAGCAGTGAGTCGACTTTAGAGCGGAATTCACCCCTCCACTTT
many,TRBJ1-5,TRBV6-1,.,CASSYPIDQPQHF,TGTGCCAGCAGTTACCCGATAGATCAGCCCCAGCATTTT
.,TRBJ1-4,TRBV2,.,CASSINRLRANEKLFF,TGTGCCAGCAGTATAAACCGCCTAAGGGCTAATGAAAAACTGTTTTTT
.,TRBJ2-7,TRBV12-3/TRBV12-4,.,CASSWGVYEQYF,TGTGCCAGCAGCTGGGGAGTGTACGAGCAGTACTTC
.,TRBJ1-5,TRBV20-1,.,CSAGPGHDQPQHF,TGCAGTGCCGGCCCAGGGCATGACCAGCCCCAGCATTTT
once,TRBJ2-7,TRBV7-8,TRBD1,CASSADRDRGPRGEQYF,TGTGCCAGTAGCGCAGACCGGGACAGGGGACCCAGGGGCGAGCAGTACTTC
few,TRBJ2-7,TRBV15,TRBD1,CATSRGTGLAYEQYF,TGTGCCACCAGCAGGGGGACAGGGCTCGCCTACGAGCAGTACTTC
many,TRBJ1-1,TRBV7-8,.,CASSLDSGWGHTEAFF,TGTGCCAGCAGCCTAGACTCGGGTTGGGGGCACACTGAAGCTTTCTTT
.,TRBJ1-3,TRBV29-1,.,CSVVVRRNTIYF,TGCAGCGTTGTAGTCAGACGAAACACCATATATTTT
.,TRBJ2-2,TRBV29-1,TRBD2,CSVVLAETTGELFF,TGCAGCGTTGTGCTAGCGGAGACCACCGGGGAGCTGTTTTTT
many,TRBJ2-2,TRBV6-4,TRBD1,CASSRQGSTGELFF,TGTGCCAGCAGTCGACAGGGGAGCACCGGGGAGCTGTTTTTT
.,TRBJ2-2,TRBV9,.,CASSVGASPGELFF,TGTGCCAGCAGCGTAGGTGCGTCGCCCGGGGAGCTGTTTTTT
many,TRBJ1-2,TRBV9,.,CASSVQGQEYGYTF,TGTGCCAGCAGCGTCCAGGGTCAGGAATATGGCTACACCTTC
few,TRBJ1-5,TRBV2,TRBD1,CASSEGETLAGGGSNQPQHF,TGTGCCAGCAGTGAAGGGGAGACTCTAGCGGGAGGGGGCAGCAATCAGCCCCAGCATTTT
many,TRBJ2-7,TRBV7-9,.,CASSLYQTYEQYF,TGTGCCAGCAGCTTATACCAGACCTACGAGCAGTACTTC
.,TRBJ2-7,TRBV29-1,.,CSVEKGPGLPYEQYF,TGCAGCGTTGAAAAGGGGCCAGGCCTCCCCTACGAGCAGTACTTC
.,TRBJ1-1,TRBV10-3,.,CAISETGVGTEAFF,TGTGCCATCAGTGAGACAGGAGTCGGCACTGAAGCTTTCTTT
.,TRBJ2-7,TRBV29-1,TRBD2,CSLGTREYEQYF,TGCAGCTTGGGAACGCGGGAGTACGAGCAGTACTTC
many,TRBJ1-2,TRBV4-1,TRBD1,CASSQERGLGYTF,TGCGCCAGCAGCCAAGAAAGGGGGCTGGGCTACACCTTC
.,TRBJ2-2,TRBV10-3,.,CAISPVNTGELFF,TGTGCCATCAGCCCAGTTAACACCGGGGAGCTGTTTTTT
.,TRBJ2-5,TRBV28,TRBD2,CASSWELAGFRETQYF,TGTGCCAGCAGTTGGGAACTAGCGGGTTTTCGAGAGACCCAGTACTTC
many,TRBJ1-2,TRBV7-2,TRBD1,CASSTRQGGGYTF,TGTGCCAGCAGCACCCGACAGGGTGGTGGCTACACCTTC
few,TRBJ2-5,TRBV20-1,.,CSARDELTAWETQYF,TGCAGTGCTAGAGATGAGCTTACCGCCTGGGAGACCCAGTACTTC
many,TRBJ1-5,TRBV2,TRBD1,CASSMTGGYQPQHF,TGTGCCAGCAGTATGACAGGGGGCTATCAGCCCCAGCATTTT
.,TRBJ1-5,TRBV6-5,TRBD1,CASREGAAQPQHF,TGTGCCAGTCGCGAGGGGGCAGCTCAGCCCCAGCATTTT
.,TRBJ2-6,TRBV29-1,TRBD1,CSVEAGTGAYVLTF,TGCAGCGTTGAAGCCGGGACAGGTGCCTACGTCCTGACTTTC
.,TRBJ1-1,TRBV25-1,TRBD1,CASSYRGYWVYDTEAFF,TGTGCCAGCAGCTACAGGGGGTACTGGGTTTACGACACTGAAGCTTTCTTT
.,TRBJ1-2,TRBV29-1,.,CSVTQGIGNYGYTF,TGCAGCGTTACACAGGGTATCGGTAACTATGGCTACACCTTC
.,TRBJ2-7,TRBV10-3,.,CASSLTVPQGTRQYF,TGTGCCAGCAGTTTAACTGTCCCGCAGGGAACTAGGCAGTACTTC
.,TRBJ1-5,TRBV7-8,TRBD1,CAISRDRVYQPQHF,TGTGCCATTTCCCGGGACAGGGTATATCAGCCCCAGCATTTT
.,TRBJ1-2,TRBV4-1,.,CASSAGTKGYTF,TGCGCCAGCAGCGCGGGGACAAAAGGCTACACCTTC
few,TRBJ2-7,TRBV7-9,.,CASRGIGDEQYF,TGTGCCAGCCGTGGGATAGGGGACGAGCAGTACTTC